The subject of this entry is one T cell receptor (beta chain). The antigen is undetermined. This sample is drawn from a study of T cells in Graves' hyperthyroidism and ophthalmopathy. Study-wide results and limits: The model anticipated ophthalmopathy a median approximately 6.5 months pre-onset.

Graves' hyperthyroidism qualified as stable when ophthalmopathy did not progress within 18 months. Disease duration under 2 months; hyperthyroidism patients were aged 18 to 65. Lactation, pregnancy, other autoimmune disease or uncontrolled infection excluded patients. The germline V gene encodes CDR1 SGHAT and CDR2 FQNNGV. The CDR3 length is 15 residues. Between the trimmed V and J ends, which lost 7 bases and 0 bases, there was a span of 15 bases. TCR beta CDR3 regions were amplified from RNA. RT-PCR in the first round (using the HTBI primer set) targeted the TCR CDR3. TCRdb used MiXCR to reprocess the multiplex PCR reads, holding one entry per CDR3 protein. The table shows roughly 49,000 distinct CDR3 sequences, with approximately 53% occurring only once.

The sequenced sample consisted of peripheral blood or thyroid tissue (not recorded which). The TCR sequence derives from a man aged 18 to 30 with Graves' hyperthyroidism. J is TRBJ1-1 and V is TRBV11-2, with D unresolved. CDR3 coding DNA: TGTGCCAGCACCCCTCTTTCAGGTTTGAACACTGAAGCTTTCTTT. This sequence encodes CASTPLSGLNTEAFF.